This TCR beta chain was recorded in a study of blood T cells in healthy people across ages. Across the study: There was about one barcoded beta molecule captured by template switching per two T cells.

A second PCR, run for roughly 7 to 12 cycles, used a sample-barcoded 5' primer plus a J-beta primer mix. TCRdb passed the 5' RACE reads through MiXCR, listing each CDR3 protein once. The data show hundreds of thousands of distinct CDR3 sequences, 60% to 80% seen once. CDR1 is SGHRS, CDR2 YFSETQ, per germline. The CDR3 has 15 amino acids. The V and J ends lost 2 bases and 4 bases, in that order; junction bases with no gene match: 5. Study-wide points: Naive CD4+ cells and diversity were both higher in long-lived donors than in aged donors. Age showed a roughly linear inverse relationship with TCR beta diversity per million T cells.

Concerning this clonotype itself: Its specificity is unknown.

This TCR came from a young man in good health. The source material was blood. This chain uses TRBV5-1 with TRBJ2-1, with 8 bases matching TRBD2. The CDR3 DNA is TGCGCCAGCAGCTTTGGACTAGCAGCATACAATGAGCAGTTCTTC. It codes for CASSFGLAAYNEQFF.